This T cell receptor beta chain appears in the sequencing data of a study of T cells in tumors after PD-1 blockade. Study in general: A subset received ongoing vismodegib 150 mg daily alongside anti-PD-1 therapy.

The assay was immunoSEQ multiplex PCR, and TCRdb's table has in-frame clones only and misses some. The sample holds 45,000 or so clones, roughly 84% seen once. Sequenced here: PBMCs, sampled before anti-PD-1 therapy. This sequence was found in a human donor with advanced basal cell or squamous cell carcinoma (not recorded which).

The CDR3 protein is CASRQGGLNSPLHF. The CDR3 DNA reads TGTGCCAGTAGGCAGGGAGGGCTTAATTCACCCCTCCACTTT. The rearrangement uses TRBV19 and TRBJ1-6; TRBD1 is a possible D gene (5 bases). This CDR3 has 14 residues. The germline V gene has CDR1 LNHDA and CDR2 SQIVND (reference sequence). The V gene lost 6 bases and the J gene lost 6 bases, with 12 bases spanning the gap.